There are a few counts of the clone carrying this TCR beta chain. TCRdb ran MiXCR on the RACE reads and lists one entry per CDR3 protein. The table lists about 380,000 distinct CDR3 sequences, roughly 4.8% of them singletons. The sample comes from a study of human T cells and chemical hapten exposure. CDR3 length: 12 residues. Germline V CDR1 and CDR2: DFQATT, SNEGSKA (reference sequence). Trimming cost V 5 bases and J 4 bases, with 11 bases left between them. The time point: patch test 1, 2 weeks after DPC sensitization. Documented treatment: therapeutic diphenylcyclopropenone sensitization with weekly scalp DPC.

This material consisted of whole blood, taken in connection with sensitization to the hapten diphenylcyclopropenone (DPC). The chain combines TRBV20-1 with TRBJ1-2, with D possibly being TRBD1 (6 bases). The clonotype comes from a woman aged 50 to 65 with alopecia areata. Some clones in this sample may be carry-over from other donors' samples. The CDR3 DNA reads TGCAGTGCTTACGGACAGCCCTATGGCTACACCTTC. Protein: CSAYGQPYGYTF.